The 29 T cell receptor beta chains below were found in one sample sequenced in a study of spatial heterogeneity in lung cancer. Using its own MiXCR run on the 5' RACE reads, TCRdb lists one record per CDR3 protein. The data show about 21,000 distinct CDR3 sequences, around 4.3% seen once. As to time point: sample taken at primary tumor resection. The input for sequencing was PBMCs, taken at surgery. All receptors derive from a male donor with early-stage non-small cell lung cancer.

This clonotype was counted ten times or more. The V call is TRBV6-5, the J call TRBJ2-1; D is possibly TRBD2 (6 bases). CDR1 MNHEY and CDR2 SVGAGI come from the germline V gene. Trimming removed 6 bases at V and 6 bases at J, with 18 bases between. The length of the CDR3 is 15 residues. Here the CDR3 reads CASRSQVTSRNEQFF. The CDR3 nucleotides read TGTGCCAGCAGATCCCAGGTTACTAGCCGCAATGAGCAGTTCTTC.

This clonotype showed up just once. V gene TRBV7-2 combines with J gene TRBJ2-2; D is perhaps TRBD1 or TRBD2 (5 bases each). The V gene's germline CDR1 is SGHTA and CDR2 FQGNSA. The CDR3 is made up of 15 amino acids. The ends were cut back, 5 bases at V and 5 bases at J, with 15 bases in the middle. CDR3 nucleotide sequence: TGTGCCAGCAGCGGCGAGGGACGAAAAACCGGGGAGCTGTTTTTT. Translated, it gives CASSGEGRKTGELFF.

This clonotype has at least ten counts. The genes are TRBV9 and TRBJ2-7; D remains unclear. V was pared by 4 bases and J by 0 bases, with 14 bases between. Germline CDR1 SGDLS, CDR2 YYNGEE. The CDR3 contains 15 residues. The CDR3 coding sequence is TGTGCCAGCAGCCCCGGGTGGGCTAGCTCCTACGAGCAGTACTTC. Amino acids: CASSPGWASSYEQYF.

At least ten counts were recorded for this clonotype. The chain couples TRBV9 to TRBJ1-1; no definite D call. Germline V gene data show CDR1 as SGDLS and CDR2 as YYNGEE. This CDR3 has 12 residues. V was pared by 6 bases and J by 5 bases, with 11 bases between. Here the CDR3 DNA reads TGTGCCAGCACCCACACCCTTACTGAAGCTTTCTTT. Its translation is CASTHTLTEAFF.

J is TRBJ2-7 and V is TRBV7-9; 9 bases agree with TRBD1. Germline V lookup: CDR1 SEHNR, CDR2 FQNEAQ (reference sequence). The CDR3 is 16 amino acids. V was clipped by 3 bases and J by 5 bases; unmatched bases: 11. As DNA, the CDR3 is TGTGCCAGCAGCTTCCCCCTAACAGGGGGCGACCACGAGCAGTACTTC. This sequence encodes CASSFPLTGGDHEQYF.

The rearrangement links TRBV4-2 to TRBJ2-2; 8 positions agree with TRBD2. The CDR3 is 17 amino acids. Per germline, CDR1 LGHNA and CDR2 YNFKEQ. The trim removed 4 bases at V and 5 bases at J, leaving 12 bases unmatched. CDR3 nucleotides: TGTGCCAGCAGCCCAGTTGCGAGCGGGAGTGGGACCGGGGAGCTGTTTTTT. It yields the protein CASSPVASGSGTGELFF.

The chain joins TRBV6-5 to TRBJ2-1, with 11 bases lining up with TRBD2. CDR3 length equals 15 residues. Germline trimming cut 0 bases from V and 6 bases from J; bases unmatched to any gene: 1. Germline values: CDR1 MNHEY, CDR2 SVGAGI. This CDR3 is CASSYSLAGANEQFF. DNA of the CDR3: TGTGCCAGCAGTTACTCACTAGCGGGAGCCAATGAGCAGTTCTTC.

This clonotype was observed at least ten times. The chain couples TRBV12-3 or TRBV12-4 to TRBJ1-1; D ambiguous. The V gene lost 1 base and the J gene lost 1 base, with 7 bases spanning the gap. The CDR3 sequence is 14 residues long. CDR3 coding DNA: TGTGCCAGCAGTTTAGGACGCAGGAACACTGAAGCTTTCTTT. Protein sequence: CASSLGRRNTEAFF.

This clonotype occurred many times. The chain links TRBV20-1 to TRBJ1-1; TRBD1 might be the D (6 bases). V was shortened by 6 bases and J by 5 bases, with 16 bases between the two germline ends. The germline V gene has CDR1 DFQATT and CDR2 SNEGSKA (reference sequence). CDR3 length equals 13 residues. The CDR3 DNA is TGCAGTGCCGAGCGAGGGGGGGGAACTGAAGCTTTCTTT. Translation gives CSAERGGGTEAFF.

In its sample, this clonotype was seen many times. This chain connects TRBV7-3 to TRBJ2-5, with D perhaps TRBD1 (5 bases). CDR3 size: 15 residues. The germline V and J ends were trimmed by 5 bases and 3 bases, with 16 bases remaining between them. CDR1 SGHTA and CDR2 FQGTGA come from the germline V gene. This CDR3 reads CASSQNPGLKETQYF. CDR3 DNA: TGTGCCAGCAGCCAAAACCCAGGGTTGAAAGAGACCCAGTACTTC.

This clonotype was counted a few times. The rearrangement joins TRBV24-1 to TRBJ2-3; D perhaps matches TRBD2 (6 bases). The CDR3 extends over 16 amino acids. Between the trimmed V and J ends, which lost 4 bases and 2 bases, there was a span of 15 bases. Germline CDR1 and CDR2: KGHDR and SFDVKD. The CDR3 DNA reads TGTGCCACCAGTGACCCCCTAGGGGAGGACACAGATACGCAGTATTTT. This gives the protein CATSDPLGEDTDTQYF.

This clonotype has a count of ten or more. The chain couples TRBV7-8 to TRBJ2-2; perhaps TRBD1 as D (5 bases). Germline CDR1 and CDR2: SGHVS and FQNEAQ. The CDR3 sequence is 16 residues long. The germline V and J ends were trimmed by 1 base and 6 bases, with 15 bases remaining between them. DNA for the CDR3: TGTGCCAGCAGCTTAGAAGTCCCCAGGGTTGCCGGGGAGCTGTTTTTT. This codes for CASSLEVPRVAGELFF.

This clonotype appeared many times. The chain carries TRBV19 and TRBJ1-1; no clear D gene. Germline CDR1 reads LNHDA; CDR2 reads SQIVND (reference sequence). V dropped 5 bases and J dropped 8 bases, with 15 bases sitting between them. This CDR3 is 13 amino acids long. CDR3 in DNA: TGTGCCAGTAGTCTCGGGCGGACGGCAGAAGCTTTCTTT. The encoded protein is CASSLGRTAEAFF.

This clonotype has only a few counts. The chain recombines TRBV7-3 with TRBJ2-1; D is undetermined. V shed 5 bases and J shed 8 bases, with 16 bases lying between them. There are 14 residues in the CDR3. The V gene's germline CDR1 is SGHTA and CDR2 FQGTGA. As DNA, the CDR3 is TGTGCCAGCAGCCAACAGAATCACTATGATGAGCAGTTCTTC. It translates to CASSQQNHYDEQFF.

This clonotype was seen at least ten times. The rearrangement uses TRBV7-9 and TRBJ2-1; TRBD1 aligns across 12 bases. Germline V gene data show CDR1 as SEHNR and CDR2 as FQNEAQ (reference sequence). V trimming: 1 base; J trimming: 4 bases; junction bases outside the gene matches: 2. The CDR3 is 16 amino acids. The CDR3 nucleotides read TGTGCCAGCAGCTTAGTGGGACAGGGGGCTTACAATGAGCAGTTCTTC. Translation gives CASSLVGQGAYNEQFF.

This clonotype was recorded at least ten times. The chain couples TRBV21-1 to TRBJ1-2; the DNA was not used to check the table's D call, TRBD1. TRBV21-1 is marked as a pseudogene. The CDR3 is 14 residues long. The CDR3 protein is CASSIQGRGYGYTF. DNA of the CDR3: TGTGCCAGCAGCATACAGGGTCGGGGCTATGGCTACACCTTC.

The table lists this clonotype with many counts. The rearrangement uses TRBV28 and TRBJ2-7, with TRBD1 identical over 7 bases. The length of the CDR3 is 13 residues. The germline CDR1 and CDR2 sequences are MDHEN and SYDVKM. Germline trimming cut 7 bases from V and 7 bases from J; bases unmatched to any gene: 10. The CDR3 region is CASNTGTVGEQYF. As DNA, the CDR3 is TGTGCCAGCAACACCGGGACAGTGGGTGAGCAGTACTTC.

Many counts were recorded for this clonotype. This chain joins TRBV6-6 and TRBJ1-2; tentative D call: TRBD1 (6 bases). CDR1 and CDR2 from the germline V gene are MNHNY and SVGAGI (reference sequence). V gave up 6 bases and J gave up 0 bases, with 11 bases separating them. The CDR3 spans 14 residues. The CDR3 DNA sequence: TGTGCCAGCAGGGAGGACAGTACTAACTATGGCTACACCTTC. It encodes CASREDSTNYGYTF.

In its sample, this clonotype was seen many times. The rearrangement links TRBV20-1 to TRBJ2-3; 11 positions match TRBD2. Trimming cost V 4 bases and J 5 bases; bases outside gene matches: 5. Looked up from germline, CDR1 is DFQATT and CDR2 is SNEGSKA (reference sequence). The CDR3 spans 14 residues. CDR3 sequence (DNA): TGCAGTGCTATGACTAGCGGGGCGAAAGATACGCAGTATTTT. Encoded protein: CSAMTSGAKDTQYF.

This clonotype was recorded at least ten times. The chain has TRBV20-1 and TRBJ2-5, with D possibly matching TRBD2 (6 bases). This CDR3 spans 13 amino acids. Trimming stripped 6 bases from V and 0 bases from J, with 11 bases between. Germline V lookup: CDR1 DFQATT, CDR2 SNEGSKA (reference sequence). Here the CDR3 reads CSAGGRDQETQYF. The DNA of the CDR3 is TGCAGTGCCGGAGGGAGAGACCAAGAGACCCAGTACTTC.

Many counts were recorded for this clonotype. The chain has TRBV7-9 and TRBJ2-7; no reliable D call. Trimming took off 5 bases at V and 1 base at J, with 15 bases between the two ends. Germline assignment: CDR1 SEHNR and CDR2 FQNEAQ (reference sequence). The CDR3 loop spans 15 amino acids. CDR3 in DNA: TGTGCCAGCAGCGCCCCGGACCCAACGTCCTACGAGCAGTACTTC. Encoded protein: CASSAPDPTSYEQYF. Drawing the rest from reference TRBV7-9 and TRBJ2-7, the complete variable domain is DTGVSQNPRHKITKRGQNVTFRCDPISEHNRLYWYRQTLGQGPEFLTYFQNEAQLEKSRLLSDRFSAERPKGSFSTLEIQRTEQGDSAMYLCASSAPDPTSYEQYFGPGTRLTVT.

The table lists this clonotype with many counts. The rearrangement links TRBV28 to TRBJ1-5; 7 bases agree with TRBD1. The CDR3 is 17 residues long. In germline, CDR1 is MDHEN, CDR2 SYDVKM. V lost 6 bases, J lost 6 bases, and 17 bases stayed unmatched. CDR3 nucleotides: TGTGCCAGCAGGGAGGTTCAGGGGGTTCAGGAAAGTCAGCCCCAGCATTTT. Its translation: CASREVQGVQESQPQHF.

In this sample, this clonotype turned up many times. The chain couples TRBV5-1 to TRBJ1-1; 9 nucleotides agree with TRBD1. Germline CDR1 SGHRS, CDR2 YFSETQ. The CDR3 is 15 amino acids. The trim removed 4 bases at V and 6 bases at J, leaving 10 bases unmatched. The DNA of the CDR3 is TGCGCCAGCAGCACCGGGACAGGGCGGCCCCCTGAAGCTTTCTTT. Its protein is CASSTGTGRPPEAFF.

Many counts were recorded for this clonotype. V gene TRBV9 combines with J gene TRBJ1-2; possible D gene TRBD1, 5 bases. The CDR3 is 15 amino acids. Germline V gene lookup returns CDR1 SGDLS and CDR2 YYNGEE. V was clipped by 0 bases and J by 2 bases, with 11 bases between them. CDR3 in amino acids: CASSVAREPNYGYTF. In DNA form, the CDR3 reads TGTGCCAGCAGCGTAGCCAGGGAACCCAACTATGGCTACACCTTC.

The sample holds a few counts of this clonotype. This chain uses TRBV7-3 with TRBJ1-1; 9 nucleotides agree with TRBD1. Germline V gene data show CDR1 as SGHTA and CDR2 as FQGTGA. The CDR3 has 14 amino acids. V lost 3 bases to trimming and J lost 4 bases; unmatched junction nucleotides: 3. CDR3 loop: CASSFTGGVTEAFF. In DNA, the CDR3 is TGTGCCAGCAGCTTCACAGGGGGCGTCACTGAAGCTTTCTTT. Complete variable domain (other parts from reference TRBV7-3 and TRBJ1-1): GAGVSQTPSNKVTEKGKYVELRCDPISGHTALYWYRQSLGQGPEFLIYFQGTGAADDSGLPNDRFFAVRPEGSVSTLKIQRTERGDSAVYLCASSFTGGVTEAFFGQGTRLTVV.

Many counts were recorded for this clonotype. Germline and junction disagree at one end, which may indicate a read error. The V and J genes are TRBV20-1 and TRBJ1-1; the D is unclear. The CDR3 totals 14 residues. Germline lookup yields CDR1 DFQATT and CDR2 SNEGSKA (reference sequence). CDR3 sequence reads: CSARGALEDTEAFF. CDR3 nucleotide sequence: TGCAGTGCAAGAGGAGCTCTCGAGGACACTGAAGCTTTCTTT.

The sample holds many counts of this clonotype. The CDR3 nucleotides are TGTGCCAGCAGACCCGGACACCGCATGAACACTGAAGCTTTCTTT. Its translation: CASRPGHRMNTEAFF. The V and J genes are TRBV5-4 and TRBJ1-1; weak D call: TRBD1 (5 bases). Germline CDR1 is SGHNT and CDR2 is YYREEE (reference sequence). Trimming shortened V by 5 bases and J by 0 bases, and 14 bases separated the two germline ends. CDR3 length: 15 amino acids.

This clonotype showed up many times. The V call is TRBV12-3 or TRBV12-4, the J call TRBJ1-6; the D gene is possibly TRBD1 (5 bases). V lost 5 bases and J 6 bases, leaving 8 bases between the germline ends. CDR3 length: 13 residues. The DNA for the CDR3 is TGTGCCAGCAGTGGGGACTTTAATTCACCCCTCCACTTT. This encodes CASSGDFNSPLHF.

By proportion, this clonotype is medium-sized. This chain connects TRBV29-1 to TRBJ2-3, with D tentatively TRBD2 (5 bases). This CDR3 is built from 13 residues. Germline CDR1 reads SQVTM; CDR2 reads ANQGSEA. Between the trimmed V and J ends, which lost 3 bases and 2 bases, there was a span of 9 bases. CDR3 sequence: CSVETGFTDTQYF. DNA for the CDR3: TGCAGCGTTGAGACGGGGTTCACAGATACGCAGTATTTT.